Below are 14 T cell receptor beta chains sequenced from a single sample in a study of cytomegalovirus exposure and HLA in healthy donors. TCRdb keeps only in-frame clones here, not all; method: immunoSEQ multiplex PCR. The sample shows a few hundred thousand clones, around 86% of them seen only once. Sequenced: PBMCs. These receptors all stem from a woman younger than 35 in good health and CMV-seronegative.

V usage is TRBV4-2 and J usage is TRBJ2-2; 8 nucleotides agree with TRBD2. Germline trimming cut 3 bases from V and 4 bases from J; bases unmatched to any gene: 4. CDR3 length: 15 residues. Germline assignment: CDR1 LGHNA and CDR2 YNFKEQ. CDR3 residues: CASSQVAGSTGELFF. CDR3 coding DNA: TGTGCCAGCAGCCAGGTAGCGGGGAGCACCGGGGAGCTGTTTTTT.

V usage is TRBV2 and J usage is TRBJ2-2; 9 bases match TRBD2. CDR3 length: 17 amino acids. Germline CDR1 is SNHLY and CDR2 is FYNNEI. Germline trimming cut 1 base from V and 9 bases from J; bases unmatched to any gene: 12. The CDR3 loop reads CASSEGLGREGLRELFF. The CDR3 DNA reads TGTGCCAGCAGTGAAGGTCTGGGGCGGGAGGGCCTCAGGGAGCTGTTTTTT.

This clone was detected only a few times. The CDR3 coding sequence is TGTGCCAGCAGCTTAACCCCCCCTACAGGGGAGGATGGCTACACCTTC. It codes for CASSLTPPTGEDGYTF. The V gene is TRBV7-9, the J gene TRBJ1-2; 7 bases fit TRBD1. CDR3 length: 16 residues. Germline lookup yields CDR1 SEHNR and CDR2 FQNEAQ (reference sequence). V gave up 2 bases and J gave up 6 bases; unmatched junction bases: 12.

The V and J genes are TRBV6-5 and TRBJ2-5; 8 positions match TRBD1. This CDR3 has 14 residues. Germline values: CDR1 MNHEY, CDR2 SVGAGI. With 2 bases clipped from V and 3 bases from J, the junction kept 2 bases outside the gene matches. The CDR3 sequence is CASSYGTGEETQYF. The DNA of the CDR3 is TGTGCCAGCAGTTACGGGACAGGAGAAGAGACCCAGTACTTC.

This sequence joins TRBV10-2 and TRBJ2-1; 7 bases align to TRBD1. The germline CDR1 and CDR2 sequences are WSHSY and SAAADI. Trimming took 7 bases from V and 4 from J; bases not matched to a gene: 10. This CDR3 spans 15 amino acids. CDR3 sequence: CASKEGDRTYNEQFF. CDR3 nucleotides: TGCGCCAGCAAGGAAGGGGACAGAACTTACAATGAGCAGTTCTTC.

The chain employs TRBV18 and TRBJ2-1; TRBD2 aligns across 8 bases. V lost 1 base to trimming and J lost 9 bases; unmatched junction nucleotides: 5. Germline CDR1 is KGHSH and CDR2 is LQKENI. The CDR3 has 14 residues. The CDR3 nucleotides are TGTGCCAGCTCACCACAAGCGGGGGCGCTTGAGCAGTTCTTC. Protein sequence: CASSPQAGALEQFF.

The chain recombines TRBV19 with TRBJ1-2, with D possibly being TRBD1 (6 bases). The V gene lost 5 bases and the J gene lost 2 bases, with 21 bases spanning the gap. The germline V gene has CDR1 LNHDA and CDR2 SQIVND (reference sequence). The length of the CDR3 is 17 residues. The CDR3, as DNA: TGTGCCAGTAGTGCCTGGACAGATCATAGATTGAACTATGGCTACACCTTC. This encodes CASSAWTDHRLNYGYTF.

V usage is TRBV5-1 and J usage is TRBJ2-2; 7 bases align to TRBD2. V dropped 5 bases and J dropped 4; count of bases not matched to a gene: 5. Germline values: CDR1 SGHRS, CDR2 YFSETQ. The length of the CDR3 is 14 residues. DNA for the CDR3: TGCGCCAGCAGGGCGGGGGATTTCACCGGGGAGCTGTTTTTT. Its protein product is CASRAGDFTGELFF.

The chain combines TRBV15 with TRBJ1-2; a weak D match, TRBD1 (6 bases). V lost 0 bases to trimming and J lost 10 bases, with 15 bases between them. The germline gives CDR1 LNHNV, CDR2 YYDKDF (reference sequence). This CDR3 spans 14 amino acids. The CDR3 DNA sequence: TGTGCCACCAGCAGAGATCGGGACATTAGTTACTACACCTTC. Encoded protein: CATSRDRDISYYTF. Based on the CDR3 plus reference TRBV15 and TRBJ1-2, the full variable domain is DAMVIQNPRYQVTQFGKPVTLSCSQTLNHNVMYWYQQKSSQAPKLLFHYYDKDFNNEADTPDNFQSRRPNTSFCFLDIRSPGLGDTAMYLCATSRDRDISYYTFGSGTRLTVV.

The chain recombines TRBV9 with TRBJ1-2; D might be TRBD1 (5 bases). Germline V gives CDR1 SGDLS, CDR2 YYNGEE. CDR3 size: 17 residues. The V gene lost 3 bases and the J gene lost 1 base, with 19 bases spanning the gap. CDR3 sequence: CASSEMGGAFDNYGYTF. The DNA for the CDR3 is TGTGCCAGCAGCGAGATGGGAGGGGCGTTTGATAACTATGGCTACACCTTC.

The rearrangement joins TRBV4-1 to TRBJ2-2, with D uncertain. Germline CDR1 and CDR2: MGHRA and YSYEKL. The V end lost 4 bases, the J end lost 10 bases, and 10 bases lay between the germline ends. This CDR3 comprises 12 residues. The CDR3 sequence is CASSPGDLELFF. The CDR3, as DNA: TGCGCCAGCAGCCCAGGCGATTTGGAGCTGTTTTTT.

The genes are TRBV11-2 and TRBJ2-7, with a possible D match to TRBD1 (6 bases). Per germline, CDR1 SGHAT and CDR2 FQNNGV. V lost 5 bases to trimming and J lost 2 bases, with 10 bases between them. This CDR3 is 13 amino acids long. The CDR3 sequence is CASSPNRAYEQYF. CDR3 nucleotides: TGTGCCAGCAGCCCCAACAGGGCCTACGAGCAGTACTTC.

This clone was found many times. DNA of the CDR3: TGTGCCAGCAGCCTAAGTAGGGGAACCGATCAGCCCCAGCATTTT. Protein: CASSLSRGTDQPQHF. This chain joins TRBV5-6 and TRBJ1-5; tentative D call: TRBD1 (5 bases). The CDR3 is 15 amino acids. Trimming cost V 4 bases and J 5 bases, with 16 bases left between them. From germline, CDR1 is SGHDT and CDR2 YYEEEE.

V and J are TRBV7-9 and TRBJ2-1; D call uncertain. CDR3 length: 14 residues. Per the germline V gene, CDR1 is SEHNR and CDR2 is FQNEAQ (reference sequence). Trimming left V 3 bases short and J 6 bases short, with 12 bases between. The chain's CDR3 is CASSFGPYSNEQFF. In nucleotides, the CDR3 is TGTGCCAGCAGCTTTGGGCCCTATTCCAATGAGCAGTTCTTC.